This T cell receptor beta chain was sequenced during a study of blood T cell repertoires in COVID-19. Overall study context: Material from acute and convalescent COVID-19 was sourced from the United States, Italy and Spain.

In the original processing: Estimates of nucleated cell counts were drawn from the amplification of reference gene primers. Produced via immunoSEQ multiplex PCR; TCRdb's table is partial and in-frame only. V and J calls and clone size come straight from that table; D and trimming were deduced from the DNA. The sample lists approximately 63,000 clones; 80% to 90% were seen once. The sample comprised peripheral blood. The origin of this receptor is a woman of 80 years or more with active COVID-19.

The CDR3 nucleotides read TGTGCCAGCAGCTTGCGGGTCGGAGGCACAGATACGCAGTATTTT. The encoded protein is CASSLRVGGTDTQYF. The gene calls are TRBV5-4 and TRBJ2-3; no clear D gene. With 1 base removed from V and 1 base from J, the gap between germline ends came to 10 bases. The germline V gene encodes CDR1 SGHNT and CDR2 YYREEE (reference sequence). This CDR3 is 15 amino acids long.